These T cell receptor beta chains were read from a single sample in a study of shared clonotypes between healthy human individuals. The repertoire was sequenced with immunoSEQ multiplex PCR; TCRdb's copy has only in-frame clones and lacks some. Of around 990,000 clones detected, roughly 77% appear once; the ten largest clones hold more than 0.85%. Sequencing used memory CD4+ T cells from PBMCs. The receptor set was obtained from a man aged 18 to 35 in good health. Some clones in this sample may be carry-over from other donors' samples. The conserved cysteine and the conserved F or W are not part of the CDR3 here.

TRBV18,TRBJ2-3,ASNSLAEGSQY
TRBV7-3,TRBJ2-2,ASSSINTGELF
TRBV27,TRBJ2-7,ASSLSASGWDEQY
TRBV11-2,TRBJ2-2,ASLRLREGGTGELF
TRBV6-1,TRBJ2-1,ASSGLLAGGYNEQF
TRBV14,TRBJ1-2,ASSRTAANYGYT
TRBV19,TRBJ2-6,ASSIAAASLSGANVLT
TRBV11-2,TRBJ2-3,ASSLSGGRGDTQY
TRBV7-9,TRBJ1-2,ASSFRGQGYGYT
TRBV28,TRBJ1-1,ASSGGFIEAF
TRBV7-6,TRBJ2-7,ASSALYRGGSYEQY
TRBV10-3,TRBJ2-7,AISEEGGRISYEQY
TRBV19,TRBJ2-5,ASSLLPGQGASGTQY
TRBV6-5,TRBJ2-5,ASTDLSAGPETQY
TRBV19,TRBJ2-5,ASSPTGGRETQY
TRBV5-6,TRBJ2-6,ASSLARGTGANVLT
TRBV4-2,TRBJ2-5,ASSQDDTVAQY
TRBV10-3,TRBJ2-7,AISISGGDDEQY
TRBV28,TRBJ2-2,ASSFAAWGTGELF
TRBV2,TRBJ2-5,ASSVILQETQY
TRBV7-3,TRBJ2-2,ASSFVGGWTGELF
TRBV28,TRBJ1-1,ASRRTGMNTEAF
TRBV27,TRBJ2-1,ASSSFSGGVHNEQF
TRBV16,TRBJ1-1,ASSPGPRKAF
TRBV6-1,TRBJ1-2,ASSGRQGLEGYT
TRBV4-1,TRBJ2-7,ASSQGGATNSYEQY
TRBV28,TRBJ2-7,ASSSGVEGDYEQY
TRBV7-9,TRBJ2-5,ASIRPGTEETQY
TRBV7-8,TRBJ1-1,ASSPIYPSNTEAF
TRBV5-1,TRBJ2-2,ASSFQGPSNTGELF
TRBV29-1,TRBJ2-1,SVEAAGGRWEQF
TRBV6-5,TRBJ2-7,ASSYPDRGPNEQY
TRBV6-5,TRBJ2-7,ASRGGQGFYEQY
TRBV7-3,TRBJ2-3,ASSLRGTSGIRGDTQY
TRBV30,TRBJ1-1,AWTGQINTEAF
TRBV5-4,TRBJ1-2,ASSLDPGDYGYT
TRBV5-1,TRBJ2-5,ASSPIAGVSWETQY
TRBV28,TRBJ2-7,ASSSSGRDSYEQY
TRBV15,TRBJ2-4,ATSRSPGTGTKNIQY
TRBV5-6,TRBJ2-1,ASSPYRGITYNEQF
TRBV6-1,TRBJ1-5,ASSEMADQPQH
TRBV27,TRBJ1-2,ASSFQGYANYGYT
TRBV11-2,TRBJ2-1,ASSQPPGTDHISYNEQF
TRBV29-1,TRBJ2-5,SVGWDRGRATQY
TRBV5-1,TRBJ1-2,ASKRQGIDGYT
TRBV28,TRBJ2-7,ASTTRAGSYEQY